These 18 T cell receptor beta chains were sequenced from one sample in a study of OX40 agonist ivuxolimab in advanced cancers. Library preparation used the immunoSEQ multiplex PCR assay. TCRdb holds this immuneACCESS table with in-frame rearrangements only. Some clones are missing; in checked studies, unresolved V genes explain under half, and the rest has no known cause. The sample contains 55,000 to 80,000 clones, roughly 87% of them found a single time. The ten biggest clones cover approximately 1.3% of the sample. This specimen was CD4+ or CD8+ T cells sorted from blood, taken in a trial of the OX40 agonist ivuxolimab. Receptors were obtained from an adult with an advanced solid tumor such as melanoma, head and neck, liver or kidney cancer.

This clone has just a few counts. V gene TRBV19 combines with J gene TRBJ2-2; 13 bases are a match to TRBD2. The CDR3 contains 18 residues. Trimming took 1 base from V and 3 from J; bases not matched to a gene: 5. Germline V gives CDR1 LNHDA, CDR2 SQIVND (reference sequence). The CDR3 loop is CASSIGPGLAGDTGELFF. CDR3 sequence (DNA): TGTGCCAGTAGTATAGGCCCCGGACTAGCGGGGGACACCGGGGAGCTGTTTTTT.

This chain links TRBV7-6 with TRBJ2-3, with TRBD1 matching over 11 bases. This CDR3 comprises 17 residues. The trim removed 0 bases at V and 6 bases at J, leaving 8 bases unmatched. In germline, CDR1 is SGHVS, CDR2 FNYEAQ. CDR3 residues: CASSLARTGGAGDTQYF. The CDR3 DNA is TGTGCCAGCAGCTTAGCTAGGACAGGGGGCGCGGGGGATACGCAGTATTTT. The full variable domain, completed using reference TRBV7-6 and TRBJ2-3, is GAGVSQSPRYKVTKRGQDVALRCDPISGHVSLYWYRQALGQGPEFLTYFNYEAQQDKSGLPNDRFSAERPEGSISTLTIQRTEQRDSAMYRCASSLARTGGAGDTQYFGPGTRLTVL.

V is TRBV5-8 and J is TRBJ2-1; D might be TRBD2 (6 bases). This CDR3 is 15 amino acids long. Looked up from germline, CDR1 is SGHTS and CDR2 is YDEGEE. The ends were cut back, 4 bases at V and 3 bases at J, with 14 bases in the middle. This CDR3 is CASSRGTSGYNEQFF. The CDR3 DNA follows: TGTGCCAGCAGCCGCGGGACGTCAGGCTACAATGAGCAGTTCTTC.

This clone was seen just once. The V gene is TRBV4-1, the J gene TRBJ2-7; D might be TRBD1 (6 bases). Per germline, CDR1 MGHRA and CDR2 YSYEKL. CDR3 size: 15 residues. With 0 bases removed from V and 4 bases from J, the gap between germline ends came to 13 bases. Here the CDR3 reads CASSQDWAGAYEQYF. CDR3 sequence (DNA): TGCGCCAGCAGCCAAGATTGGGCAGGGGCGTACGAGCAGTACTTC.

V gene TRBV5-1 combines with J gene TRBJ1-4, with 9 positions matching TRBD1. Trimming at V came to 0 bases and at J to 7 bases, leaving 10 bases not matched to a gene. The CDR3 has 17 residues. Per the germline V gene, CDR1 is SGHRS and CDR2 is YFSETQ. DNA of the CDR3: TGCGCCAGCAGCTTGGCACAGGGGGCAGTAACAGGTGAAAAACTGTTTTTT. Amino acids: CASSLAQGAVTGEKLFF. Full variable domain (outside the CDR3, taken from reference TRBV5-1 and TRBJ1-4): KAGVTQTPRYLIKTRGQQVTLSCSPISGHRSVSWYQQTPGQGLQFLFEYFSETQRNKGNFPGRFSGRQFSNSRSEMNVSTLELGDSALYLCASSLAQGAVTGEKLFFGSGTQLSVL.

This rearrangement joins TRBV7-3 to TRBJ2-1; 7 nucleotides line up with TRBD1. This CDR3 has 14 residues. The germline gives CDR1 SGHTA, CDR2 FQGTGA. V shed 4 bases, J shed 7 bases, and the junction held 7 bases outside the gene matches. The CDR3 nucleotides read TGTGCCAGCAGCTACGGGGACAGAGCAAATGAGCAGTTCTTC. It encodes CASSYGDRANEQFF.

The rearrangement links TRBV19 to TRBJ2-7; D is tentatively TRBD1 or TRBD2 (5 bases each). In germline, CDR1 is LNHDA, CDR2 SQIVND (reference sequence). V lost 6 bases and J lost 5, with 14 bases in between. The CDR3 totals 13 residues. The CDR3 DNA follows: TGTGCCAGTAGCCGAGGGGTAGGGGACGAGCAGTACTTC. Protein product: CASSRGVGDEQYF.

This chain connects TRBV5-1 to TRBJ2-1, with D perhaps TRBD1 (6 bases). Trimming took off 1 base at V and 8 bases at J, with 13 bases between the two ends. The CDR3 runs to 14 residues. In germline, CDR1 is SGHRS, CDR2 YFSETQ. The CDR3 DNA is TGCGCCAGCAGCTTGAGGGGGAGCAGAGATGAGCAGTTCTTC. Translated, it gives CASSLRGSRDEQFF.

The rearrangement links TRBV19 to TRBJ2-3; 7 bases align to TRBD2. V lost 5 bases and J lost 2; bases outside the gene matches: 4. Germline CDR1 reads LNHDA; CDR2 reads SQIVND (reference sequence). This CDR3 comprises 14 residues. The CDR3: CASSPRDYTDTQYF. CDR3 nucleotides: TGTGCCAGTAGTCCCCGGGACTACACAGATACGCAGTATTTT.

Concerning this clone itself: One junction end does not reproduce the germline sequence, and a read error may be involved. The V gene is TRBV18, the J gene TRBJ2-7, with a possible D match to TRBD1 (6 bases). CDR1 is KGHSH, CDR2 LQKENI, per germline. The CDR3 extends over 14 amino acids. The CDR3: CASSPRGQTYEQYF. CDR3 sequence (DNA): TGTGCCAGTTCACCACGCGGACAGACCTACGAGCAGTACTTC.

The chain links TRBV5-6 to TRBJ1-4, with D perhaps matching TRBD1 (6 bases). V was trimmed by 1 base and J by 4 bases, leaving 11 bases between them. Per germline, CDR1 SGHDT and CDR2 YYEEEE. CDR3 length: 15 residues. The CDR3 DNA follows: TGTGCCAGCAGCTTGTTCGACAGGCTTAATGAAAAACTGTTTTTT. Protein: CASSLFDRLNEKLFF.

V is TRBV5-5 and J is TRBJ2-7; 10 nucleotides match TRBD2. V trimming: 2 bases; J trimming: 6 bases; junction bases outside the gene matches: 11. Germline V gene lookup returns CDR1 SGHKS and CDR2 YYEKEE (reference sequence). The CDR3 has 16 amino acids. The CDR3 loop reads CASSLSGTSESGEQYF. The CDR3 DNA reads TGTGCCAGCAGCTTATCGGGGACTAGCGAGTCAGGCGAGCAGTACTTC.

The chain carries TRBV6-6 and TRBJ1-2, with 8 bases aligning to TRBD1. V lost 6 bases, J lost 3 bases, and 9 bases stayed unmatched. The CDR3 sequence is 15 residues long. Per germline, CDR1 MNHNY and CDR2 SVGAGI (reference sequence). The CDR3 coding sequence is TGTGCCAGCAGACCTCAGGACAGGGTGTACTATGGCTACACCTTC. As protein: CASRPQDRVYYGYTF.

J is TRBJ1-5 and V is TRBV28, with TRBD1 as a possible D gene (5 bases). Germline loops: CDR1 MDHEN, CDR2 SYDVKM. Trimming cost V 6 bases and J 3 bases, with 27 bases left between them. The CDR3 is made up of 19 amino acids. The CDR3 reads CASSPKRGPYTRNNQPQHF. The CDR3 region has the DNA TGTGCCAGCAGCCCTAAACGGGGACCCTATACGCGAAACAATCAGCCCCAGCATTTT.

The chain employs TRBV30 and TRBJ1-4, with 8 nucleotides matching TRBD1. The V and J ends lost 3 bases and 8 bases, in that order; junction bases with no gene match: 5. Germline values: CDR1 GTSNPN, CDR2 SVGIG (reference sequence). CDR3 size: 13 residues. The CDR3, as DNA: TGTGCCTGGAGCGGACAGGGATTCGAAAAACTGTTTTTT. It yields the protein CAWSGQGFEKLFF.

This clone was observed once. The chain carries TRBV7-9 and TRBJ2-1; 9 bases are a match to TRBD1. This CDR3 contains 13 residues. V was clipped by 5 bases and J by 5 bases; unmatched bases: 1. Per the germline V gene, CDR1 is SEHNR and CDR2 is FQNEAQ (reference sequence). The CDR3 nucleotides are TGTGCCAGCAGCCGGACAGGGGACAATGAGCAGTTCTTC. This encodes CASSRTGDNEQFF.

The V and J genes are TRBV6-5 and TRBJ2-1; D unclear. From germline, CDR1 is MNHEY and CDR2 SVGAGI. The CDR3 runs to 16 residues. The V end was cut by 2 bases, the J end by 4 bases, with 15 bases between. CDR3 sequence reads: CASSYGYVQNYNEQFF. The CDR3 DNA follows: TGTGCCAGCAGTTACGGTTACGTACAGAATTACAATGAGCAGTTCTTC.

The chain recombines TRBV11-2 with TRBJ2-1; a possible D gene is TRBD2 (6 bases). The V gene's germline CDR1 is SGHAT and CDR2 FQNNGV. V lost 1 base and J lost 7, with 14 bases in between. The CDR3 is 15 residues long. CDR3 DNA sequence: TGTGCCAGCAGCTTAGTCCGCGGGATCAATAATGAGCAGTTCTTC. Protein sequence: CASSLVRGINNEQFF. Drawing the rest from reference TRBV11-2 and TRBJ2-1, the complete variable domain is EAGVAQSPRYKIIEKRQSVAFWCNPISGHATLYWYQQILGQGPKLLIQFQNNGVVDDSQLPKDRFSAERLKGVDSTLKIQPAKLEDSAVYLCASSLVRGINNEQFFGPGTRLTVL.